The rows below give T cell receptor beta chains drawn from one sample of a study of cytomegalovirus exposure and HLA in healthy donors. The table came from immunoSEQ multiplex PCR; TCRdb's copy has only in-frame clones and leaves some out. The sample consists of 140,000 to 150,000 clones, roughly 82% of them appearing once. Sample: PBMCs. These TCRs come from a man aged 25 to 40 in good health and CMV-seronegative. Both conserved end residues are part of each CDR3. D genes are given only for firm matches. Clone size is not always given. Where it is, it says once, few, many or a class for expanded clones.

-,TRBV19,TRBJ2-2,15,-,TGTGCCAGTAGTATAGAGGGCACGAACACCGGGGAGCTGTTTTTT,CASSIEGTNTGELFF
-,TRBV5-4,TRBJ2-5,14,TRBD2,TGTGCCAGCACTGCTAGCGGAACTCAAGAGACCCAGTACTTC,CASTASGTQETQYF
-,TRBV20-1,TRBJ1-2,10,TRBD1,TGCAGGCCAGGGGGCTATGGCTACACCTTC,CRPGGYGYTF
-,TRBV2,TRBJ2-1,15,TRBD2,TGTGCCAGCAGTGAACGAGCGGGGGGCTACAATGAGCAGTTCTTC,CASSERAGGYNEQFF
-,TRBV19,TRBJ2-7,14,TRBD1,TGTGCCAGTAGTATCTTGGGACAGGCTTACGAGCAGTACTTC,CASSILGQAYEQYF
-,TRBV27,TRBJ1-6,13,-,TGTGCCAGCAGCCTAGAGAGAAATTCACCCCTCCACTTT,CASSLERNSPLHF
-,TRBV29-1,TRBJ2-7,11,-,TGCAGCGTTGGCGGCAGTTCGGAGCAGTACTTC,CSVGGSSEQYF
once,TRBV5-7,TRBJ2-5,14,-,TGTGCCAGCAGAAAACCACAGGGTGGAGAGACCCAGTACTTC,CASRKPQGGETQYF
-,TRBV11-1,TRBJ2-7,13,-,TGTGCCAGCAGCCAGACAGGATCCTACGAGCAGTACTTC,CASSQTGSYEQYF
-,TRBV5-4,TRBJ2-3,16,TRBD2,TGTGCCAGCAGCTTGACTAGCGGGGGTTACACAGATACGCAGTATTTT,CASSLTSGGYTDTQYF
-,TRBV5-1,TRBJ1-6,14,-,TGCGCCACTACATTCGGGGGAGACAATTCACCCCTCCACTTT,CATTFGGDNSPLHF
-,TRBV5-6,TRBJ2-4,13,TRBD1,TGTGCCAGCAGATCGGGACAGTGGGACAGTCAGTACTTC,CASRSGQWDSQYF
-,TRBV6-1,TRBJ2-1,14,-,TGTGCCAGCATTGGGCTGAACCTCTACAATGAGCAGTTCTTC,CASIGLNLYNEQFF
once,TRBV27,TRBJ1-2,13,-,TGTGCCAGCAGCCCCCGGAGAAGGGAGGGCTACACCTTC,CASSPRRREGYTF
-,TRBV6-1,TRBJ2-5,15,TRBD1,TGTGCCAGCAGTCGACAGGGACACTACCAAGAGACCCAGTACTTC,CASSRQGHYQETQYF
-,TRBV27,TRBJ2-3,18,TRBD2,TGTGCCAGCAGTTACCTTGGGGCTAGCGGGATGGTTGCAGATACGCAGTATTTT,CASSYLGASGMVADTQYF
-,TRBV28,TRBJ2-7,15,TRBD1,TGTGCCAGCAGCATTACAGGGGCTCCCTCCTACGAGCAGTACTTC,CASSITGAPSYEQYF
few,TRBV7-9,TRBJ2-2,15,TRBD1,TGTGCCAGCAGTCCGGGACAGGGGGCTATCGGGGAGCTGTTTTTT,CASSPGQGAIGELFF
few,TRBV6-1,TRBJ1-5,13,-,TGTGCCAGCAGTGTAAATAGCAATCAGCCCCAGCATTTT,CASSVNSNQPQHF
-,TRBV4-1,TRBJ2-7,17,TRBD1,TGCGCCAGCAGCCAGCAGATTTTGGGACAGCCGACCTACGAGCAGTACTTC,CASSQQILGQPTYEQYF
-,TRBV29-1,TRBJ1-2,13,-,TGCAGCGTTGTTTGGGGGCTGGTTGATGGCTACACCTTC,CSVVWGLVDGYTF
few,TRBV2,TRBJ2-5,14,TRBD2,TGTGCCAGCAGTGTGGGACTAGCGTCAGAGACCCAGTACTTC,CASSVGLASETQYF
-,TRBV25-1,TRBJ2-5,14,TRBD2,TGTGCCAGCAGTGACACTAGCGGGCAAGAGACCCAGTACTTC,CASSDTSGQETQYF
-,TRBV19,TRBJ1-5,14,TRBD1,TGTGCCAGTAGTATCCGGACAGGGAATCAGCCCCAGCATTTT,CASSIRTGNQPQHF
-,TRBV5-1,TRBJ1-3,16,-,TGCGCCAGCAGCTTGGGATTCGCTAACTCTGGAAACACCATATATTTT,CASSLGFANSGNTIYF
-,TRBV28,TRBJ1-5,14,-,TGTGCCAGCAGTCGATCAGGGAGGACGCAGCCCCAGCATTTT,CASSRSGRTQPQHF
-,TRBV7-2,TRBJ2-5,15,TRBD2,TGTGCCAGCAGCGAGACCGGGACTAGGAGTGAGACCCAGTACTTC,CASSETGTRSETQYF
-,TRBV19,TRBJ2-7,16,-,TGTGCCAGTAGCGAATCCAGGCTCAGGGCTTCCTACGAGCAGTACTTC,CASSESRLRASYEQYF
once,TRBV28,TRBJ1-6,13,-,TGTGCCAGCAGCCGCCAACAGAGATCACCCCTCCACTTT,CASSRQQRSPLHF
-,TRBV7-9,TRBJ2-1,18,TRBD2,TGTGCCAGCAGCGTAGACAGAGGGACTAGCGGGGGCTACAATGAGCAGTTCTTC,CASSVDRGTSGGYNEQFF
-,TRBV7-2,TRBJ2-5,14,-,TGTGCCAGCAGCTTTAACGGGGGCCAAGAGACCCAGTACTTC,CASSFNGGQETQYF
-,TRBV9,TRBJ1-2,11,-,TGTGCCAGCAGCGCCAGGGATGGCTACACCTTC,CASSARDGYTF
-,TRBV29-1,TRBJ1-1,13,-,TGCAGCGTCGGCGACGGATGGAGCACTGAAGCTTTCTTT,CSVGDGWSTEAFF
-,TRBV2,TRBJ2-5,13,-,TGTGCCAGCAGTGCAGAAGTCCAGAAGTCCCAGTACTTC,CASSAEVQKSQYF
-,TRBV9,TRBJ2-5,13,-,TGTGCCAGCAGCCGAACAGGGACCGGGGAGCAGTACTTC,CASSRTGTGEQYF
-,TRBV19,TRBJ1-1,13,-,TGTGCCAGTAGGGAGGGAGGCGGCACTGAAGCTTTCTTT,CASREGGGTEAFF
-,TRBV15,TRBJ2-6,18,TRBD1,TGTGCCACCAGCGCCACCGGGACAGGGAGCTCTGGGGCCAACGTCCTGACTTTC,CATSATGTGSSGANVLTF
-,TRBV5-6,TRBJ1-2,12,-,TGTGCCAGCAGTCTCGAGAAGTATGGCTACACCTTC,CASSLEKYGYTF
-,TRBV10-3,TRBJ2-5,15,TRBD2,TGTGCCATCAGCGACCTTAAGCTAGCGGAAGAGACCCAGTACTTC,CAISDLKLAEETQYF
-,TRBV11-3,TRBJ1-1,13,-,TGTGCCAGCAGCTTAGAATCAGGGACTGAAGCTTTCTTT,CASSLESGTEAFF
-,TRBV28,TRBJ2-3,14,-,TGTGCCAGCAGTTTAGGTAGCGGCATGAATACGCAGTATTTT,CASSLGSGMNTQYF
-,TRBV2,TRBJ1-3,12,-,TGTGCCAGCACAGTCTCTGGAAACACCATATATTTT,CASTVSGNTIYF
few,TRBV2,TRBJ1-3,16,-,TGTGCCAGCATGGTTAGTCAGGGAAACACTGGAAACACCATATATTTT,CASMVSQGNTGNTIYF
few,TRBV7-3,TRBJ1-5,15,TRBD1,TGTGCCAGCACGAAGGGGGCAGGGGGTCGCCAGCCCCAGCATTTT,CASTKGAGGRQPQHF
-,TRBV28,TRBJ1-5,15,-,-,CASSSSTGDNQPQHF
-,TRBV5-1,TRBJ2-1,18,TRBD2,TGCGCCAGCAGCTTGGCGACTAGCGGGAGGGCCGTTTGGGATGAGCAGTTCTTC,CASSLATSGRAVWDEQFF
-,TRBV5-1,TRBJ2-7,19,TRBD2,TGCGCCAGCAGCTCGCGGCCAACGAGCGGGGGTACTAGCTCCTACGAGCAGTACTTC,CASSSRPTSGGTSSYEQYF
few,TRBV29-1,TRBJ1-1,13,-,TGCAGCGTTGAAGGACAGATGAACACTGAAGCTTTCTTT,CSVEGQMNTEAFF
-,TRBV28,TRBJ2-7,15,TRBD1,TGTGCCAGCACCATTGCTGGACAGGGGGCCTACGAGCAGTACTTC,CASTIAGQGAYEQYF
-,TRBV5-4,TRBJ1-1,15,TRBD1,TGTGCCAGCAGCTTAGCCCCCGGGACAGACACTGAAGCTTTCTTT,CASSLAPGTDTEAFF
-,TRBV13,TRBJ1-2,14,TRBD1,TGTGCCAGCAGCACAAGACAGGGATACTATGGCTACACCTTC,CASSTRQGYYGYTF
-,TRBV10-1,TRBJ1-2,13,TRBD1,TGCGCCAGCAGTGAGAACAGGGGTTATGGCTACACCTTC,CASSENRGYGYTF
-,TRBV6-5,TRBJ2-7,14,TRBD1,TGTGCCAGCACCCTTACACAGGGGGCAGATGAGCAGTACTTC,CASTLTQGADEQYF
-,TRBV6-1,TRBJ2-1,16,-,TGTGCCAGCAGTGAAGTGGGTAGCTTCCCCTACAATGAGCAGTTCTTC,CASSEVGSFPYNEQFF
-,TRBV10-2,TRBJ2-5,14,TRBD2,TGCGCCAGCAACCTAGCGGGAGTAGGGGAGACCCAGTACTTC,CASNLAGVGETQYF
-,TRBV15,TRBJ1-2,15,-,TGTGCCGGGCCCGTGGGAGCCGAGCGGGTCTATGGCTACACCTTC,CAGPVGAERVYGYTF
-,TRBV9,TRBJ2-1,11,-,TGTGCCAGCAGCGTAGCGGATGAGCAGTTCTTC,CASSVADEQFF
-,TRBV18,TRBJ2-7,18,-,TGTGCCAGCTCAGCAGCCCGTTCCAGGTCGAGCAGCTCCTACGAGCAGTACTTC,CASSAARSRSSSSYEQYF
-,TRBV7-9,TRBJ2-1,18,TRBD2,TGTTCCAGCAGCCTGCATCTTGGACTAGCGGGAGCTTCGGATGAGCAGTTCTTC,CSSSLHLGLAGASDEQFF